This passage covers 19 T cell receptor beta chains from one sample sequenced in a study of follicular helper T cells after annual influenza vaccination. Produced via immunoSEQ multiplex PCR; TCRdb's table is partial and in-frame only. This sample has about 11,000 clones, with 65% to 85% found just once. The source was CXCR5- memory CD4+ T cells sorted from blood, collected 6 weeks after influenza vaccination. These receptor sequences come from an adult who received the influenza vaccine.

This chain uses TRBV6-5 with TRBJ1-5; D unclear. This CDR3 has 11 amino acids. The germline V gene has CDR1 MNHEY and CDR2 SVGAGI. The ends were cut back, 11 bases at V and 2 bases at J, with 7 bases in the middle. The CDR3 region is CAPPGNQPQHF. The DNA for the CDR3 is TGTGCCCCACCTGGCAATCAGCCCCAGCATTTT.

The chain employs TRBV28 and TRBJ2-1; TRBD1 agrees at 8 bases. J gave up 4 bases and V 8 bases, and 4 bases lay outside the gene matches. The germline CDR1 and CDR2 sequences are MDHEN and SYDVKM. CDR3 length: 13 residues. The CDR3 DNA reads as TGTGCCAGCTTTAGACAGGGGTACAATGAGCAGTTCTTC. Its translation: CASFRQGYNEQFF.

A word on this clone: The same CDR3 is also encoded by other DNA sequences in this sample. The chain joins TRBV27 to TRBJ2-7; the match to TRBD2 covers 10 bases. CDR3 length: 16 residues. J gave up 2 bases and V 3 bases, and 7 bases lay outside the gene matches. The germline V gene has CDR1 MNHEY and CDR2 SMNVEV (reference sequence). The CDR3 loop is CASSFRPAGGPYEQYF. In DNA form, the CDR3 reads TGTGCCAGCAGTTTTCGGCCAGCGGGAGGGCCCTACGAGCAGTACTTC.

The chain uses TRBV15 and TRBJ2-7, with D tentatively TRBD2 (7 bases). Germline V gene lookup returns CDR1 LNHNV and CDR2 YYDKDF (reference sequence). Trimming pared 4 bases from V and 1 base from J, leaving 23 bases between. This CDR3 comprises 18 residues. The CDR3 loop is CATSTILAPGGQSYEQYF. CDR3 in DNA: TGTGCCACCAGCACCATCCTTGCCCCGGGGGGCCAGTCCTACGAGCAGTACTTC.

This clone came up once. The chain employs TRBV10-2 and TRBJ2-1, with 11 bases aligning to TRBD1. CDR3 size: 21 residues. With 2 bases clipped from V and 4 bases from J, the junction kept 19 bases outside the gene matches. The germline V gene has CDR1 WSHSY and CDR2 SAAADI. The CDR3 reads CASSERLGQGASGRTYNEQFF. In nucleotides, the CDR3 is TGCGCCAGCAGTGAGAGGCTAGGACAGGGGGCGAGCGGGAGGACTTACAATGAGCAGTTCTTC.

V usage is TRBV9 and J usage is TRBJ1-1; D gene unclear. The germline V and J ends were trimmed by 7 bases and 1 base, with 11 bases remaining between them. The CDR3 is 13 residues long. Germline assignment: CDR1 SGDLS and CDR2 YYNGEE. CDR3 residues: CASADGGNTEAFF. The CDR3 nucleotides read TGTGCCAGCGCGGATGGCGGGAACACTGAAGCTTTCTTT.

The V call is TRBV28, the J call TRBJ1-2, with D hard to call. CDR3 length: 14 amino acids. Per the germline V gene, CDR1 is MDHEN and CDR2 is SYDVKM. Deletions cut 5 bases from V and 3 bases from J, with 13 bases between. The CDR3: CASSPDQAYYGYTF. The CDR3, as DNA: TGTGCCAGCAGTCCGGACCAAGCTTACTATGGCTACACCTTC.

The rearrangement uses TRBV27 and TRBJ1-4; D gene uncertain. V shed 8 bases and J shed 3 bases, with 10 bases lying between them. The CDR3 contains 13 residues. Germline assignment: CDR1 MNHEY and CDR2 SMNVEV (reference sequence). CDR3 sequence reads: CASARAANEKLFF. In DNA form, the CDR3 reads TGTGCCAGCGCCCGCGCAGCTAATGAAAAACTGTTTTTT.

This chain uses TRBV11-2 with TRBJ1-1; possibly TRBD1 for D (5 bases). This CDR3 contains 14 residues. Germline V gene sequence: CDR1 SGHAT, CDR2 FQNNGV. V lost 5 bases, J lost 2 bases, and 12 bases lay in between. This chain's CDR3 is CASSPGTDNTEAFF. The CDR3 DNA follows: TGTGCCAGCAGCCCAGGGACGGACAACACTGAAGCTTTCTTT.

This chain uses TRBV4-3 with TRBJ1-3; unclear D gene. This CDR3 region has 15 residues. The germline V gene encodes CDR1 LGHNA and CDR2 YSLEER. The V gene lost 0 bases and the J gene lost 4 bases, with 10 bases spanning the gap. CDR3 loop: CASSQEVQYGNTIYF. The CDR3, as DNA: TGCGCCAGCAGCCAAGAGGTGCAGTACGGAAACACCATATATTTT.

The CDR3 DNA reads TGTGCCAGCAGCCGAACGCAGGGGGAGACCCAGTACTTC. Translating it yields CASSRTQGETQYF. The chain joins TRBV7-2 to TRBJ2-5, with D possibly being TRBD1 (6 bases). Trimming shortened V by 5 bases and J by 5 bases, and 12 bases separated the two germline ends. CDR3 length: 13 residues. Germline CDR1 SGHTA, CDR2 FQGNSA.

The chain carries TRBV6-5 and TRBJ1-4; D remains ambiguous. V dropped 6 bases and J dropped 8 bases, with 13 bases sitting between them. The germline V gene has CDR1 MNHEY and CDR2 SVGAGI. The CDR3 has 13 residues. The CDR3, as DNA: TGTGCCAGCAGATACCTACGAGGGGAAAAACTGTTTTTT. Translated: CASRYLRGEKLFF.

The V gene is TRBV6-1, the J gene TRBJ2-5, with a weak D call TRBD1 (6 bases). The germline gives CDR1 MNHNS, CDR2 SASEGT. Trimming took 8 bases from V and 4 from J, leaving 14 bases between them. The CDR3 has 13 amino acids. The CDR3 protein is CASRSQGRETQYF. CDR3 DNA: TGTGCCAGCCGATCCCAGGGGAGAGAGACCCAGTACTTC.

This clone was counted a single time. The chain links TRBV21-1 to TRBJ2-3; TRBD2 is the table's D call and was not checked against the DNA. TRBV21-1 is recorded as a pseudogene. The CDR3 loop spans 14 amino acids. CDR3 in DNA: TGTGCCAGCAACCACTCTGGGAGGGGAGATACGCAGTATTTT. Its translation: CASNHSGRGDTQYF.

This clone was counted a few times. The chain combines TRBV18 with TRBJ2-7; D gene ambiguous. CDR3 length: 13 residues. Germline loops: CDR1 KGHSH, CDR2 LQKENI. Trimming took off 2 bases at V and 1 base at J, with 6 bases between the two ends. The CDR3 reads CASSPEQSYEQYF. In DNA, the CDR3 is TGTGCCAGCTCACCAGAGCAGTCCTACGAGCAGTACTTC.

The rearrangement uses TRBV7-8 and TRBJ2-7; weak D call: TRBD1 (5 bases). Trimming stripped 0 bases from V and 4 bases from J, with 16 bases between. The CDR3 extends over 16 amino acids. Germline values: CDR1 SGHVS, CDR2 FQNEAQ. The CDR3 DNA reads as TGTGCCAGCAGCTTAGCATCAGGCAGGGTCATGTACGAGCAGTACTTC. It encodes CASSLASGRVMYEQYF.

The chain uses TRBV5-8 and TRBJ1-6; 7 bases fit TRBD1. CDR1 is SGHTS, CDR2 YDEGEE, per germline. The CDR3 length is 14 residues. Trimming removed 4 bases from V and 10 bases from J; junction bases left unmatched: 8. CDR3 amino acids: CASSIADRASPLHF. DNA of the CDR3: TGTGCCAGCAGCATAGCCGACAGGGCGTCACCCCTCCACTTT.

DNA of the CDR3: TGTGCCAGCTCACCACCAGGACAATCCTACAATGAGCAGTTCTTC. Amino acids: CASSPPGQSYNEQFF. The chain couples TRBV18 to TRBJ2-1; D perhaps matches TRBD1 (5 bases). The CDR3 runs 15 residues. V lost 0 bases to trimming and J lost 1 base, with 7 bases between them. CDR1 and CDR2 from the germline V gene are KGHSH and LQKENI.

The V and J genes are TRBV7-9 and TRBJ2-3, with 9 nucleotides matching TRBD2. Germline V lookup: CDR1 SEHNR, CDR2 FQNEAQ (reference sequence). There are 15 residues in the CDR3. The trim removed 5 bases at V and 0 bases at J, leaving 3 bases unmatched. CDR3 region: CASSRTSGSTDTQYF. CDR3 DNA sequence: TGTGCCAGCAGCAGAACTAGCGGGAGCACAGATACGCAGTATTTT.